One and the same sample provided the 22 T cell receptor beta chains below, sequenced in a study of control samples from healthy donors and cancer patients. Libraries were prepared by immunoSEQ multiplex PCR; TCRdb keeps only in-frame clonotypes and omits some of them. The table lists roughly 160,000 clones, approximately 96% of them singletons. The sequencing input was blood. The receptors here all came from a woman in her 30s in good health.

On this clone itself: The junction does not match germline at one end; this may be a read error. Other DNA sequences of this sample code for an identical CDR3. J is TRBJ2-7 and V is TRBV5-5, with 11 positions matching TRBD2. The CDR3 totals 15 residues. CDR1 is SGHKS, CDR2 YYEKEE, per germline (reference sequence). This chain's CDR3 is CASSYLAGGTYEQYF. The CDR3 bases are TGTGCTAGCAGCTACCTAGCGGGGGGAACCTACGAGCAGTACTTC.

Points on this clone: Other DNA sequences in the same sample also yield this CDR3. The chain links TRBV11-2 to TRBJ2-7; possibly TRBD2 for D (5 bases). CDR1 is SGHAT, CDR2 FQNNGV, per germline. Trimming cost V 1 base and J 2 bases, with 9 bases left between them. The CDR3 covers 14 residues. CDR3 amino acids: CASSLGSGTYEQYF. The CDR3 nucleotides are TGTGCCAGCAGCTTAGGGTCGGGAACCTACGAGCAGTACTTC.

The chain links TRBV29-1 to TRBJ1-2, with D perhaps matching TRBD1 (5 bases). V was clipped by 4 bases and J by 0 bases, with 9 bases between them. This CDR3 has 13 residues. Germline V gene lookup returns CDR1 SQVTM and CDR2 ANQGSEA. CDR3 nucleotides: TGCAGCGTTGTCGACAGCCCTAACTATGGCTACACCTTC. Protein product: CSVVDSPNYGYTF.

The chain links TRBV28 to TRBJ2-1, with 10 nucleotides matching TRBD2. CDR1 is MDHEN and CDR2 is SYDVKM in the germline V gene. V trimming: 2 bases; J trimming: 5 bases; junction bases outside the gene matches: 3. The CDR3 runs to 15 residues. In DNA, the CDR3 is TGTGCCAGCAGTTTAATACTAGCGGGGAACAATGAGCAGTTCTTC. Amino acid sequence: CASSLILAGNNEQFF.

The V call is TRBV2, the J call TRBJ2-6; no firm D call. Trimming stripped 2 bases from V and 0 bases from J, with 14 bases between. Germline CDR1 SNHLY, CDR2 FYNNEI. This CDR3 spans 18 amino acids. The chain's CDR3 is CASSEFPTGLSGANVLTF. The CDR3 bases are TGTGCCAGCAGTGAATTCCCCACCGGGCTCTCTGGGGCCAACGTCCTGACTTTC.

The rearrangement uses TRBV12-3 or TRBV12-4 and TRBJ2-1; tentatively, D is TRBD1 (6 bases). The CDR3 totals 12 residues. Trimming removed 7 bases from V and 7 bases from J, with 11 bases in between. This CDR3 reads CASTQGWNEQFF. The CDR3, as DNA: TGTGCCAGCACCCAGGGGTGGAATGAGCAGTTCTTC.

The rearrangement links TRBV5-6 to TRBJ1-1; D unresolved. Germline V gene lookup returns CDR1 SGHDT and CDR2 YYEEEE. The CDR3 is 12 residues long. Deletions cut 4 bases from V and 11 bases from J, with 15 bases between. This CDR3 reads CASSLRDRVAFF. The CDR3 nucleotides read TGTGCCAGCAGCCTAAGAGACCGGGTGGCTTTCTTT.

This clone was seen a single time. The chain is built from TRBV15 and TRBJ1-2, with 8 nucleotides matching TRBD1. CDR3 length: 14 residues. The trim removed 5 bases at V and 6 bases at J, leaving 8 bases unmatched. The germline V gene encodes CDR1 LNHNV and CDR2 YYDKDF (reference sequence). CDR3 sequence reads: CATSGRTGLHGYTF. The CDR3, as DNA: TGTGCCACCAGCGGACGGACAGGGTTGCATGGCTACACCTTC.

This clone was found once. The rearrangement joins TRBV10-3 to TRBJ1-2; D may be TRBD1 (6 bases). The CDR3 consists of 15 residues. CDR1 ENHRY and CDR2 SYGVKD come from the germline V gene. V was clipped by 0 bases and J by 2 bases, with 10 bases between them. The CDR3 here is CAISESRGLNYGYTF. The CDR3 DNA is TGTGCCATCAGTGAGTCGCGGGGGCTCAACTATGGCTACACCTTC.

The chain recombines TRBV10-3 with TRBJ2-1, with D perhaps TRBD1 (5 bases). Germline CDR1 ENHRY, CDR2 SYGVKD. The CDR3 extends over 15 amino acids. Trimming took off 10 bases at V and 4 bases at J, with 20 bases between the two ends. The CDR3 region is CATTTSRTPYNEQFF. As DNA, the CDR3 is TGTGCCACAACGACTTCTAGGACACCGTACAATGAGCAGTTCTTC.

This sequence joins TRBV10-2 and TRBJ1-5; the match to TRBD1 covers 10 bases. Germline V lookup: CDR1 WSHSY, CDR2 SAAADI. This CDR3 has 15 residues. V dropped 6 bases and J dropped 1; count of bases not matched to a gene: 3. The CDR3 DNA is TGCGCCAGCAGACTGGACAGGGGGAGCAATCAGCCCCAGCATTTT. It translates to CASRLDRGSNQPQHF.

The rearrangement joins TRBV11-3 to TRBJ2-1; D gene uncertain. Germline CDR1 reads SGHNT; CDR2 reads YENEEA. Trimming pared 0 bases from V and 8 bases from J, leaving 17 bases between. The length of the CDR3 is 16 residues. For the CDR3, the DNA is TGTGCCAGCAGCTTAGAAGGGTCTTTAAACAATGATGAGCAGTTCTTC. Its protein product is CASSLEGSLNNDEQFF.

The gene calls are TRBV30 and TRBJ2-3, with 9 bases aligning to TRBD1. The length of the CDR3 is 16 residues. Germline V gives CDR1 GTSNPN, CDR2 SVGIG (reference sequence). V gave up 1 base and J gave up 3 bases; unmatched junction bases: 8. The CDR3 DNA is TGTGCCTGGAGTGGTGTCGGGACAGGGAGTACAGATACGCAGTATTTT. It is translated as CAWSGVGTGSTDTQYF.

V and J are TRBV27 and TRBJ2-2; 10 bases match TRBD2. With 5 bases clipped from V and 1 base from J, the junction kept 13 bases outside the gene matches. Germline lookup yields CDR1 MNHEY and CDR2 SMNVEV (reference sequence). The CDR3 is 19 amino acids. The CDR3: CASSILTPGLALNTGELFF. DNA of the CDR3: TGTGCCAGCAGTATCTTAACGCCGGGACTAGCGTTGAACACCGGGGAGCTGTTTTTT.

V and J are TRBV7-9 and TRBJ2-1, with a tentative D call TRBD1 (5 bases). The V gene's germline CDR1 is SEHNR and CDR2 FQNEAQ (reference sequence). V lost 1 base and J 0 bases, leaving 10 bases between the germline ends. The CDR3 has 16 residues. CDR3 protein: CASSLVRGISYNEQFF. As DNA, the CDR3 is TGTGCCAGCAGCTTAGTAAGGGGAATCTCCTACAATGAGCAGTTCTTC.

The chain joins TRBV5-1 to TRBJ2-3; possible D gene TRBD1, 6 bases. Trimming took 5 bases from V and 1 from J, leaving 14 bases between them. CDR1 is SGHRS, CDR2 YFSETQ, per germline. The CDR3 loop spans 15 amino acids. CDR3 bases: TGCGCCAGCAGGTTAGGGGGAGAGGGCACAGATACGCAGTATTTT. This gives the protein CASRLGGEGTDTQYF.

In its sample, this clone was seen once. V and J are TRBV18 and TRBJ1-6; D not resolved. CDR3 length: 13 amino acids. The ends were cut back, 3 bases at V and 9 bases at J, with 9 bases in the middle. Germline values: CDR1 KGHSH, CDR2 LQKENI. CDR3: CASSPDRSSPLHF. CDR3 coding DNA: TGTGCCAGCTCACCGGATAGGAGTTCACCCCTCCACTTT.

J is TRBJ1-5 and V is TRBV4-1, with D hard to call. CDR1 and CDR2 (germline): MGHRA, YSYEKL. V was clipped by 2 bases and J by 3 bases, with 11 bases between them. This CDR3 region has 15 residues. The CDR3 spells CASSQKSGPNQPQHF. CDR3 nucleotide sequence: TGCGCCAGCAGCCAAAAGTCAGGTCCCAATCAGCCCCAGCATTTT.

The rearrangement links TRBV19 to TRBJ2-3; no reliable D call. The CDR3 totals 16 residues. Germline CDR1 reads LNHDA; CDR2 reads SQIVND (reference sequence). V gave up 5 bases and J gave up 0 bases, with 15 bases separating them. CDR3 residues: CASSPLPTPSTDTQYF. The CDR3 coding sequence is TGTGCCAGTAGTCCACTGCCGACCCCTAGCACAGATACGCAGTATTTT.

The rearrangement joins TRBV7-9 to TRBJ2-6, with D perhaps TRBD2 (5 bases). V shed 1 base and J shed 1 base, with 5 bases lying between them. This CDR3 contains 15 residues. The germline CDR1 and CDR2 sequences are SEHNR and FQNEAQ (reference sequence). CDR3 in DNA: TGTGCCAGCAGCTTAGTAGCGTCTGGGGCCAACGTCCTGACTTTC. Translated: CASSLVASGANVLTF.

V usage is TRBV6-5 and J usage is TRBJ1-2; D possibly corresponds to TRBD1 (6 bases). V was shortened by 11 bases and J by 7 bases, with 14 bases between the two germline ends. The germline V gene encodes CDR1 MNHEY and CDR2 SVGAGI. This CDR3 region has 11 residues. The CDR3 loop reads CASGGPTGYTF. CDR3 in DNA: TGTGCCTCTGGGGGCCCCACTGGCTACACCTTC.

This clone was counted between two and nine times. CDR3 residues: CASSPEGGDSYEQYF. The CDR3 region has the DNA TGTGCCAGCAGCCCCGAGGGGGGGGACTCCTACGAGCAGTACTTC. The chain combines TRBV7-6 with TRBJ2-7; tentative D call: TRBD2 (7 bases). The CDR3 covers 15 residues. Germline assignment: CDR1 SGHVS and CDR2 FNYEAQ. The ends were cut back, 5 bases at V and 0 bases at J, with 14 bases in the middle.